The sequence of this T cell receptor beta chain was determined in a study of T cell responses to AZD1222 COVID-19 vaccine. Study-wide findings and caveats: The peak T cell response came first, and repertoires were sampled only after it. Receipt of two AZD1222 doses was followed by a rise in Spike-specific TCR breadth and depth.

Second-dose groups at about 4 or about 12 weeks were pooled. Generated by immunoSEQ multiplex PCR, the TCRdb table keeps only in-frame clones and is missing some. Of about 83,000 clones in the sample, 80% to 95% are singletons; the top ten hold around 30%. Points on this clone: The antigen remains unidentified.

The V gene's germline CDR1 is MNHEY and CDR2 SVGAGI. This CDR3 has 13 residues. Trimming shortened V by 8 bases and J by 6 bases, and 16 bases separated the two germline ends. The V gene is TRBV6-5, the J gene TRBJ1-2, with D possibly being TRBD1 (5 bases). The sample was peripheral blood, taken 28 days after the second AZD1222 dose. This clonotype was sampled from an adult who received the AZD1222 COVID-19 vaccine. CDR3 protein: CASSDKLRDGYTF. Here the CDR3 DNA reads TGTGCCAGCTCGGACAAGTTACGAGATGGCTACACCTTC.